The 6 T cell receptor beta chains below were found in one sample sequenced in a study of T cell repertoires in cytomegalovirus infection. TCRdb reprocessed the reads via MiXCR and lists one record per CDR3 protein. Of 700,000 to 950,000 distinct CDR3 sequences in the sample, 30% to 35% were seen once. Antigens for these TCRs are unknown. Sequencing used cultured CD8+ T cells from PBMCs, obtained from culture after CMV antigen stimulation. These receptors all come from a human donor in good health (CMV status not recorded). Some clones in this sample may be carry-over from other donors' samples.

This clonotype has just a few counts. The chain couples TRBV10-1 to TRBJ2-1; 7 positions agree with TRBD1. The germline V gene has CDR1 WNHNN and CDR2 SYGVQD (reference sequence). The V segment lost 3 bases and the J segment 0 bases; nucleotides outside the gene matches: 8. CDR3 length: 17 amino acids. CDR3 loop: CASSEILGTDSYNEQFF. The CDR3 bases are TGCGCCAGCAGTGAAATCCTCGGGACAGACTCCTACAATGAGCAGTTCTTC.

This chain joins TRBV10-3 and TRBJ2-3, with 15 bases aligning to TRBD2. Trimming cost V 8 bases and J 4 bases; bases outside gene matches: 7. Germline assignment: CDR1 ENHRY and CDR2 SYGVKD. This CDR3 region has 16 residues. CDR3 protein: CAIRTSGGAAADTQYF. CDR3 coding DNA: TGTGCCATCCGGACTAGCGGGGGGGCCGCGGCAGATACGCAGTATTTT.

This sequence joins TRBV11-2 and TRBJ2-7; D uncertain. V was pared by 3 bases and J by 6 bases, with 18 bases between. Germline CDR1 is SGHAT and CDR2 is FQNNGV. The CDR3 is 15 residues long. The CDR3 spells CASSLITSTLGEQYF. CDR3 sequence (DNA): TGTGCCAGCAGCTTGATAACGTCCACCTTAGGCGAGCAGTACTTC. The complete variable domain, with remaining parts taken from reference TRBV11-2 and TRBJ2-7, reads EAGVAQSPRYKIIEKRQSVAFWCNPISGHATLYWYQQILGQGPKLLIQFQNNGVVDDSQLPKDRFSAERLKGVDSTLKIQPAKLEDSAVYLCASSLITSTLGEQYFGPGTRLTVT.

As DNA, the CDR3 is TGTGCCAGCAGCGTAGGGATCCCGAGCACTGAAGCTTTCTTT. It is translated as CASSVGIPSTEAFF. This chain uses TRBV14 with TRBJ1-1; D not resolved. The V end lost 5 bases, the J end lost 4 bases, and 14 bases lay between the germline ends. Per germline, CDR1 SGHDN and CDR2 FVKESK. This CDR3 region has 14 residues.

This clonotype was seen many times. CDR3 loop: CASSLTGQGAWETQYF. DNA of the CDR3: TGTGCCAGCAGCTTAACCGGACAGGGGGCTTGGGAGACCCAGTACTTC. The gene calls are TRBV7-8 and TRBJ2-5, with 11 bases lining up with TRBD1. V trimming: 2 bases; J trimming: 5 bases; junction bases outside the gene matches: 7. CDR3 length: 16 residues. Germline assignment: CDR1 SGHVS and CDR2 FQNEAQ.

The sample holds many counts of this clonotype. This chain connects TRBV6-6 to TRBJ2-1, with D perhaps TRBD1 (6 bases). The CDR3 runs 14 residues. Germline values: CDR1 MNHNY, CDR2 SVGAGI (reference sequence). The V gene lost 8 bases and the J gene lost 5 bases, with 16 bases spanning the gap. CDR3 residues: CASRHSDRNNEQFF. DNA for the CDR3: TGTGCCAGCCGGCACTCGGACAGAAACAATGAGCAGTTCTTC.